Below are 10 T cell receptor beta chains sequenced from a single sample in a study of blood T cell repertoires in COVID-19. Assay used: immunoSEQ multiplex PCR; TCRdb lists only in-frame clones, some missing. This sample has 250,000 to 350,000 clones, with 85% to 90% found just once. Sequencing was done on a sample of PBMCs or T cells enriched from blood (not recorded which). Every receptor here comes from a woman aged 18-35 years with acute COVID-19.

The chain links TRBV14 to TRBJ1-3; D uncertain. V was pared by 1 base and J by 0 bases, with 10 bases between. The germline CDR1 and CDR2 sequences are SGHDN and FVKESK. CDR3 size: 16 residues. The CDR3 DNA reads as TGTGCCAGCAGCCAAGTGCTTTCGAGCTCTGGAAACACCATATATTTT. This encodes CASSQVLSSSGNTIYF.

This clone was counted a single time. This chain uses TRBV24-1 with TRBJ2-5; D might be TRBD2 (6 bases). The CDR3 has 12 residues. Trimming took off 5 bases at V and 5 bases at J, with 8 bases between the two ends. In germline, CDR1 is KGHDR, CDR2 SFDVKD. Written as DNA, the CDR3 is TGTGCCACCAGTGGACTAGACGAGACCCAGTACTTC. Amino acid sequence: CATSGLDETQYF.

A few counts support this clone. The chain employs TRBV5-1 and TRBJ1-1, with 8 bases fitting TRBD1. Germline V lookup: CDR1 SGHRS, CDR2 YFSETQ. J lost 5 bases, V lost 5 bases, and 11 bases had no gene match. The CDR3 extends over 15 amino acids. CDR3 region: CASSYLQGGKTEAFF. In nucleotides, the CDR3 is TGCGCCAGCAGTTACCTACAGGGGGGTAAAACTGAAGCTTTCTTT. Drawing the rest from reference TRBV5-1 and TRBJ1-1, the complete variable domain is KAGVTQTPRYLIKTRGQQVTLSCSPISGHRSVSWYQQTPGQGLQFLFEYFSETQRNKGNFPGRFSGRQFSNSRSEMNVSTLELGDSALYLCASSYLQGGKTEAFFGQGTRLTVV.

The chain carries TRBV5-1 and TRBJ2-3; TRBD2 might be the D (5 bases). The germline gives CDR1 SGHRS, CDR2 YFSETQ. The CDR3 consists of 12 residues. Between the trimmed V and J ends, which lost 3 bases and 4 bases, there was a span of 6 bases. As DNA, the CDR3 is TGCGCCAGCAGCTCACTAGCAGATACGCAGTATTTT. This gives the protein CASSSLADTQYF. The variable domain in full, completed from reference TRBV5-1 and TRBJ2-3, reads KAGVTQTPRYLIKTRGQQVTLSCSPISGHRSVSWYQQTPGQGLQFLFEYFSETQRNKGNFPGRFSGRQFSNSRSEMNVSTLELGDSALYLCASSSLADTQYFGPGTRLTVL.

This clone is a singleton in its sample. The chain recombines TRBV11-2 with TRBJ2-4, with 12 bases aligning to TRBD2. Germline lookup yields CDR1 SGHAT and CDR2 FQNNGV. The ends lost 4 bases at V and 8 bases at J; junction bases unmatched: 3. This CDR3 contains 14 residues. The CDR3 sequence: CASSSLAGGDIQYF. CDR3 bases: TGTGCCAGCAGCTCCCTAGCGGGAGGGGACATTCAGTACTTC.

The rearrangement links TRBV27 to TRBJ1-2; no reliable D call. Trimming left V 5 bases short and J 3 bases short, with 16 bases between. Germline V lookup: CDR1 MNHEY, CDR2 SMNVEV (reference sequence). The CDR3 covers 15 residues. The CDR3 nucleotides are TGTGCCAGCAGTGGAGGAATCAGTCCCTACTATGGCTACACCTTC. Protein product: CASSGGISPYYGYTF.

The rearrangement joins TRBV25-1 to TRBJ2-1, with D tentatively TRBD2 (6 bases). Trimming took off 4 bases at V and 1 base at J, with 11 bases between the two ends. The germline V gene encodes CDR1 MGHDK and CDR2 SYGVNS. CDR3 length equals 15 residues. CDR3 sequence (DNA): TGTGCCAGCAGTGGGGCGGGGACTTCCTACAATGAGCAGTTCTTC. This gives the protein CASSGAGTSYNEQFF.

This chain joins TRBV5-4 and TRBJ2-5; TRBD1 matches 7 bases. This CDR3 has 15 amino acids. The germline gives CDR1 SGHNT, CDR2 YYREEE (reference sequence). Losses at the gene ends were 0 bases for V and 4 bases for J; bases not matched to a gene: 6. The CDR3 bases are TGTGCCAGCAGCTTGGCCGGGACAGCAAGAGAGACCCAGTACTTC. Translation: CASSLAGTARETQYF.

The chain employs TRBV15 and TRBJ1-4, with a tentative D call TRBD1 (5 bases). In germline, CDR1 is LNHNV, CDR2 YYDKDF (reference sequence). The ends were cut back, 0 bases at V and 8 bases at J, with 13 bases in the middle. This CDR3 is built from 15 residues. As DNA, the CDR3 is TGTGCCACCAGCAGAGATGTCACAGGAGGGGAAAAACTGTTTTTT. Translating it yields CATSRDVTGGEKLFF.

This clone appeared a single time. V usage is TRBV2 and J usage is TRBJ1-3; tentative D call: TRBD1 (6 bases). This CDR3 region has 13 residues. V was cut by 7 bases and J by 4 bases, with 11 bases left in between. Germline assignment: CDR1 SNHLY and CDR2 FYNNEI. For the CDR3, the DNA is TGTGCCAGCAACAACAGGGAAGGAAACACCATATATTTT. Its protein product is CASNNREGNTIYF.